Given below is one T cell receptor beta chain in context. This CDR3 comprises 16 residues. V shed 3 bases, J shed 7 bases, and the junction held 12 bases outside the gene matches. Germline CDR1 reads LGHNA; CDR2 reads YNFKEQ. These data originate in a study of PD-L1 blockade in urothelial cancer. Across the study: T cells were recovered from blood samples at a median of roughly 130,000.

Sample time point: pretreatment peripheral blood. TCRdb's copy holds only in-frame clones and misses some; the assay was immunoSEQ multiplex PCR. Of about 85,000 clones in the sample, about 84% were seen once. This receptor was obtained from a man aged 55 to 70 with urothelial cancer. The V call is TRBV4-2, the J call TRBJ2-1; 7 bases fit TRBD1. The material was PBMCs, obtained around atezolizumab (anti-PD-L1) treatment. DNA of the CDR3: TGTGCCAGCAGCCACAACCGGGACAGCCATGCAAATGAGCAGTTCTTC. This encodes CASSHNRDSHANEQFF.